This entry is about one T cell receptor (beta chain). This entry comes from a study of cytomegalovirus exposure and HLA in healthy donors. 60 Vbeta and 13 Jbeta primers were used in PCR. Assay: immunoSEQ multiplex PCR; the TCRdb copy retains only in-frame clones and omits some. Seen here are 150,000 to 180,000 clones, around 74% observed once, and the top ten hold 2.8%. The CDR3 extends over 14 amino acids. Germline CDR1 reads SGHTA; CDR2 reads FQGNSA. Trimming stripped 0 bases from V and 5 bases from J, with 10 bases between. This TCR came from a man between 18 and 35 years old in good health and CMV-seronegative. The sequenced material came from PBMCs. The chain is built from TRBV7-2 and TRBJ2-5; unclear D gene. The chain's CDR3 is CASSLALRRETQYF. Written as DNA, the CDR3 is TGTGCCAGCAGCTTAGCGCTCCGCCGGGAGACCCAGTACTTC.